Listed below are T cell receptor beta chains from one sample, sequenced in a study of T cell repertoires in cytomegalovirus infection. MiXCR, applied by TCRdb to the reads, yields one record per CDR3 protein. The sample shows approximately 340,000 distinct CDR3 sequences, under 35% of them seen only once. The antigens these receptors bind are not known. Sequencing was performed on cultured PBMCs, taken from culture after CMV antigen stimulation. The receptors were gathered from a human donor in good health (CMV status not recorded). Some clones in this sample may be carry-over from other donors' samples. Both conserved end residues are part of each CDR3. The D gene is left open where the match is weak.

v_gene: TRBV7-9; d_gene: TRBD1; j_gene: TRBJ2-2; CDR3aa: CASSLASTGVAGELFF
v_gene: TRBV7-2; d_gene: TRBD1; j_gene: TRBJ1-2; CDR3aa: CASSRTGGPANYGYTF
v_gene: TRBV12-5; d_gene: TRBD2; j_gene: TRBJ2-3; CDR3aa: CASGPRLAGGRTDTQYF
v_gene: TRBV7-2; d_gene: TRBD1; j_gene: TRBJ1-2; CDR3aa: CASSWTGRAYGYTF
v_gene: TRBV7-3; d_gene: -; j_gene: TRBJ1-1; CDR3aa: CASSLTQDNTEAFF
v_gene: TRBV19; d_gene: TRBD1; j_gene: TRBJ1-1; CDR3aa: CASSIPDRANTEAFF
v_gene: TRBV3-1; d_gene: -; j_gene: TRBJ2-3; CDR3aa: CASSRSAGSTDTQYF
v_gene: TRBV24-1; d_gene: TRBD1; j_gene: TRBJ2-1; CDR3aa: CATSDWDRGDNEQFF
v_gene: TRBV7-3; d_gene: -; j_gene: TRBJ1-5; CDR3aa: CAGRGQPQHF
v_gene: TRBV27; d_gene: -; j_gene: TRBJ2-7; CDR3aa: CASSSSKEAYEQYF
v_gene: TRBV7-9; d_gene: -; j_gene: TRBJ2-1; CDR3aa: CASSLGGTLYYNEQFF
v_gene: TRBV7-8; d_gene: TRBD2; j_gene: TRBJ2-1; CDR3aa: CASSPSGGSVTYNEQFF
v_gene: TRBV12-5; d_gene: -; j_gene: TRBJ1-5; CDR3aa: CASGQEWADNQPQHF
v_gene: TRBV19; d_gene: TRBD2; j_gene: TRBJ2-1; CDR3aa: CASSINSGSAYNEQFF
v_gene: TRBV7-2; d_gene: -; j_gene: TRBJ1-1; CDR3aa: CASSLGRVGTEAFF
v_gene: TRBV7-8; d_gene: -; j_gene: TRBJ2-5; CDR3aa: CASSLRDGGQETQYF
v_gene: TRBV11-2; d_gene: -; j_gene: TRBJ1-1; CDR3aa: CASSLAIRGGGNTEAFF
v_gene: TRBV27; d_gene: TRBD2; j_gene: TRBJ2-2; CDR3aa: CASSKGLARGELFF
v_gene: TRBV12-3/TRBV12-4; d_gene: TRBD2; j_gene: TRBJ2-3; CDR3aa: CASSLAHGGADTQYF
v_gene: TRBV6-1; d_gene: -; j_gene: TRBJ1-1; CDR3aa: CASSRGYTEAFF